One and the same sample provided the 21 T cell receptor beta chains below, sequenced in a study of T-cell reconstitution after alpha-beta-depleted transplantation in children. It was with unique molecular identifiers that the TCRbeta library was prepared. TCRdb reprocessed the PCR reads with MiXCR, giving one entry per CDR3 protein. The sample yields 500,000 to 600,000 distinct CDR3 sequences, around 18% seen once. The sequenced sample was PBMCs from the stem cell graft donor, obtained from the stem cell graft. These receptors all come from a human donor who donated a stem cell graft to a child with acute lymphoblastic leukemia.

The rearrangement joins TRBV7-9 to TRBJ2-1, with 8 positions matching TRBD2. Germline CDR1 is SEHNR and CDR2 is FQNEAQ (reference sequence). The CDR3 is 13 amino acids. V gave up 5 bases and J gave up 8 bases; unmatched junction bases: 5. For the CDR3, the DNA is TGTGCCAGCAGCGGACGGACTAGCCATGAGCAGTTCTTC. Its protein is CASSGRTSHEQFF.

The chain links TRBV20-1 to TRBJ2-7; weak D call: TRBD2 (5 bases). Trimming pared 4 bases from V and 3 bases from J, leaving 10 bases between. The CDR3 is made up of 12 amino acids. Germline loops: CDR1 DFQATT, CDR2 SNEGSKA (reference sequence). For the CDR3, the DNA is TGCAGTGCTACGACTGGGAGCTACGAGCAGTACTTC. This encodes CSATTGSYEQYF.

This clonotype has just one count. The chain joins TRBV20-1 to TRBJ2-4, with 7 bases identical to TRBD1. CDR1 is DFQATT and CDR2 is SNEGSKA in the germline V gene (reference sequence). This CDR3 spans 13 amino acids. Trimming took 3 bases from V and 4 from J; bases not matched to a gene: 3. CDR3 residues: CSARPGQKNIQYF. CDR3 DNA: TGCAGTGCTAGGCCGGGACAGAAAAACATTCAGTACTTC.

The chain uses TRBV5-1 and TRBJ2-2, with 11 bases that match TRBD2. V shed 4 bases, J shed 3 bases, and the junction held 14 bases outside the gene matches. There are 19 residues in the CDR3. Germline lookup yields CDR1 SGHRS and CDR2 YFSETQ. DNA of the CDR3: TGCGCCAGCAGCCCAAGCCTACTAGCGGGGGAGACCTACACCGGGGAGCTGTTTTTT. It specifies CASSPSLLAGETYTGELFF.

CDR3 nucleotide sequence: TGTGCCAGCAGCTTAGCGGGGACTGCTGGTTCACCCCTCCACTTT. Translated: CASSLAGTAGSPLHF. The chain links TRBV7-6 to TRBJ1-6, with D maybe TRBD1 (5 bases). V lost 0 bases, J lost 9 bases, and 12 bases lay in between. Germline values: CDR1 SGHVS, CDR2 FNYEAQ. This CDR3 is built from 15 residues.

V gene TRBV29-1 combines with J gene TRBJ1-1, with D uncertain. This CDR3 spans 13 amino acids. V was clipped by 0 bases and J by 1 base, with 6 bases between them. Germline assignment: CDR1 SQVTM and CDR2 ANQGSEA. DNA for the CDR3: TGCAGCGTTGAAGAGACCCCGAACACTGAAGCTTTCTTT. Translation gives CSVEETPNTEAFF.

This clonotype was seen repeatedly, ten times or more. The J gene is TRBJ2-7, the V gene TRBV9; 10 bases fit TRBD1. This CDR3 is built from 14 residues. J gave up 4 bases and V 4 bases, and 5 bases lay outside the gene matches. CDR1 is SGDLS, CDR2 YYNGEE, per germline. The CDR3 region has the DNA TGTGCCAGCAGCCCCGGGGACAGGGGTTACGAGCAGTACTTC. Its protein is CASSPGDRGYEQYF.

The V and J genes are TRBV12-3 or TRBV12-4 and TRBJ2-7, with unresolved D. Trimming took off 2 bases at V and 5 bases at J, with 13 bases between the two ends. This CDR3 has 14 amino acids. Here the CDR3 DNA reads TGTGCCAGCAGTTTATGGGGTTTGAACCACGAGCAGTACTTC. Amino acids: CASSLWGLNHEQYF.

In its sample, this clonotype was seen a few times. V gene TRBV12-3 or TRBV12-4 combines with J gene TRBJ2-7, with D perhaps matching TRBD1 (5 bases). Trimming took off 3 bases at V and 3 bases at J, with 15 bases between the two ends. This CDR3 has 15 amino acids. CDR3 loop: CASSFPGHTVYEQYF. The CDR3 bases are TGTGCCAGCAGTTTCCCTGGACACACCGTCTACGAGCAGTACTTC.

V and J are TRBV9 and TRBJ2-5, with 11 bases fitting TRBD2. With 2 bases clipped from V and 9 bases from J, the junction kept 12 bases outside the gene matches. This CDR3 comprises 16 residues. Germline CDR1 SGDLS, CDR2 YYNGEE. This CDR3 reads CASSVSGTSGPTAQYF. The CDR3 DNA is TGTGCCAGCAGCGTCTCCGGGACTAGCGGACCGACGGCCCAGTACTTC.

This clonotype was recorded a few times. The chain employs TRBV5-1 and TRBJ2-3; D might be TRBD2 (5 bases). The CDR3 loop spans 16 amino acids. The germline V and J ends were trimmed by 4 bases and 2 bases, with 17 bases remaining between them. Germline V lookup: CDR1 SGHRS, CDR2 YFSETQ. The CDR3 protein is CASSPDWTHYTDTQYF. The DNA for the CDR3 is TGCGCCAGCAGCCCAGATTGGACTCATTACACAGATACGCAGTATTTT.

The genes are TRBV27 and TRBJ2-7; weak D call: TRBD2 (6 bases). Germline V CDR1 and CDR2: MNHEY, SMNVEV (reference sequence). V gave up 8 bases and J gave up 0 bases, with 20 bases separating them. CDR3 size: 16 residues. This CDR3 is CASGPEGGLSSYEQYF. The DNA for the CDR3 is TGTGCCAGCGGACCCGAGGGAGGCCTGAGCTCCTACGAGCAGTACTTC.

The chain employs TRBV2 and TRBJ1-2, with TRBD1 matching over 9 bases. The CDR3 sequence is 14 residues long. Germline CDR1 is SNHLY and CDR2 is FYNNEI. Losses at the gene ends were 11 bases for V and 10 bases for J; bases not matched to a gene: 17. As DNA, the CDR3 is TGTGCCGGAAACCTTCAGGACAGGGGAAACGTCTACACCTTC. As protein: CAGNLQDRGNVYTF.

This clonotype was detected a few times. V usage is TRBV20-1 and J usage is TRBJ2-4; 14 bases agree with TRBD2. V shed 2 bases and J 5 bases; nucleotides not matched to a gene: 8. The CDR3 runs to 17 residues. CDR1 DFQATT and CDR2 SNEGSKA come from the germline V gene (reference sequence). The CDR3 reads CSARKGTSGSWENIQYF. The CDR3 DNA follows: TGCAGTGCTAGAAAAGGGACTAGCGGGAGTTGGGAAAACATTCAGTACTTC.

This clonotype was found a few times. V is TRBV7-8 and J is TRBJ2-2, with 9 nucleotides matching TRBD1. Germline CDR1 reads SGHVS; CDR2 reads FQNEAQ. The CDR3 has 16 residues. J was trimmed by 9 bases and V by 5 bases; bases with no gene match: 13. CDR3 DNA sequence: TGTGCCAGCAGCCCACGCCGGACAGGGGTTGTTAGGGAGCTGTTTTTT. Translating it yields CASSPRRTGVVRELFF. The full variable domain, with the rest looked up from reference TRBV7-8 and TRBJ2-2, is GAGVSQSPRYKVAKRGQDVALRCDPISGHVSLFWYQQALGQGPEFLTYFQNEAQLDKSGLPSDRFFAERPEGSVSTLKIQRTQQEDSAVYLCASSPRRTGVVRELFFGEGSRLTVL.

This clonotype was picked up a small number of times. The genes are TRBV20-1 and TRBJ2-1, with 9 bases that match TRBD2. The ends lost 3 bases at V and 4 bases at J; junction bases unmatched: 7. The CDR3 spans 15 residues. CDR1 and CDR2 from the germline V gene are DFQATT and SNEGSKA (reference sequence). The CDR3 DNA sequence: TGCAGTGCTAGCCCGACTAGCGGATTTTACAATGAGCAGTTCTTC. Its translation: CSASPTSGFYNEQFF.

The CDR3 region has the DNA TGTGCCAGCAGTTTATCGGAAAAGGGGAAGCAGTACTTC. This sequence encodes CASSLSEKGKQYF. V gene TRBV27 combines with J gene TRBJ2-7, with D maybe TRBD1 (5 bases). Looked up from germline, CDR1 is MNHEY and CDR2 is SMNVEV (reference sequence). Trimming left V 0 bases short and J 8 bases short, with 11 bases between. The CDR3 spans 13 residues.

In this sample, this clonotype turned up a few times. The DNA for the CDR3 is TGCGCCAGCAGCTTGGACTTGTACAGGGGAGTTCGGTCACCCCTCCACTTT. Amino acid sequence: CASSLDLYRGVRSPLHF. The V call is TRBV5-1, the J call TRBJ1-6, with 7 bases matching TRBD1. CDR3 length: 17 amino acids. CDR1 is SGHRS, CDR2 YFSETQ, per germline. V shed 0 bases and J 10 bases; nucleotides not matched to a gene: 13.

This clonotype was seen a few times. The rearrangement joins TRBV4-1 to TRBJ2-1; no reliable D call. The germline gives CDR1 MGHRA, CDR2 YSYEKL. The CDR3 totals 15 residues. The V end lost 1 base, the J end lost 5 bases, and 12 bases lay between the germline ends. The CDR3 region has the DNA TGCGCCAGCAGCCAAGGTCCCGGGCCCAACAATGAGCAGTTCTTC. This sequence encodes CASSQGPGPNNEQFF.

This clonotype was observed at least ten times. V usage is TRBV20-1 and J usage is TRBJ1-2; no reliable D call. Germline assignment: CDR1 DFQATT and CDR2 SNEGSKA (reference sequence). V lost 1 base and J 2 bases, leaving 8 bases between the germline ends. CDR3 length equals 13 residues. The CDR3 nucleotides read TGCAGTGCTAGAGTTGCCGAGAACTATGGCTACACCTTC. Translated: CSARVAENYGYTF.

J is TRBJ2-4 and V is TRBV20-1; 7 bases align to TRBD1. J was trimmed by 3 bases and V by 2 bases; bases with no gene match: 4. Germline CDR1 is DFQATT and CDR2 is SNEGSKA (reference sequence). CDR3 length: 14 amino acids. CDR3 sequence: CSARRGTVKNIQYF. DNA of the CDR3: TGCAGTGCTAGACGTGGGACAGTCAAAAACATTCAGTACTTC.